This T cell receptor (beta chain) comes out of a study of beta chain features in type 1 diabetes. Points from the study as a whole: Shortening of TCRB CDR3s, moderate but significant, appeared in all four CD4+ subsets of Type 1 diabetes patients.

Expressed TCRB transcripts were sequenced, since all the RNA that had been isolated was reverse transcribed. The repertoire was sequenced with immunoSEQ multiplex PCR; TCRdb's copy has only in-frame clones and lacks some. Of around 50,000 clones in the sample, about 48% were seen once. This clone was counted between two and nine times. The antigen is not known. Sequenced sample: stem cell memory CD4+ T cells from blood. The receptor's source is a man younger than 45 with type 1 diabetes.

The CDR3 protein is CASSLFRVENQPQHF. Written as DNA, the CDR3 is TGTGCCAGCAGCCTATTCCGGGTCGAAAATCAGCCCCAGCATTTT. This chain uses TRBV28 with TRBJ1-5; no clear D. V was shortened by 6 bases and J by 4 bases, with 16 bases between the two germline ends. There are 15 residues in the CDR3. The germline gives CDR1 MDHEN, CDR2 SYDVKM.